The TCR beta chain under discussion was sequenced for a study of vaccination effects on CD4 cells after COVID-19. CDR3 length: 15 residues. The sample holds a few counts of this clone. Its target is unknown. With 9 to 11 days of culture completed, CD4+ T cells were isolated. A PCR test confirmed that the person had SARS-CoV-2 infection between March and December 2020. Sequencing used immunoSEQ multiplex PCR; TCRdb keeps in-frame clones, though not all of them. Here the sample spans 50,000 to 70,000 clones, just over 70% being singletons. J is TRBJ1-4 and V is TRBV1. TRBV1 is a listed pseudogene. Material: CD4+ T cells from PBMCs cultured without peptide, obtained before COVID-19 vaccination. The receptor was derived from a human donor who had a prior SARS-CoV-2 infection. DNA of the CDR3: TGCACCAGCAGCCAAGGACGGAACTTAAATGAAAAACTGTTTTTT. This encodes CTSSQGRNLNEKLFF.